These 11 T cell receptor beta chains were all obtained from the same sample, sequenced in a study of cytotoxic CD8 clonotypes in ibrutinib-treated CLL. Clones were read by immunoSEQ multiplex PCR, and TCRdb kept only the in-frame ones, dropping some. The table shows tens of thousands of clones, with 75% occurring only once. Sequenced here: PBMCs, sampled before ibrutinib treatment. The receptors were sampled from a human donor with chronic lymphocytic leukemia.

CDR3 bases: TGTGCCAGCATTTTTTCACCCCTCCACTTT. This translates into CASIFSPLHF. The chain couples TRBV6-4 to TRBJ1-6; D gene unclear. The germline gives CDR1 MRHNA, CDR2 SNTAGT. The CDR3 contains 10 residues. V shed 7 bases and J shed 9 bases, with 4 bases lying between them.

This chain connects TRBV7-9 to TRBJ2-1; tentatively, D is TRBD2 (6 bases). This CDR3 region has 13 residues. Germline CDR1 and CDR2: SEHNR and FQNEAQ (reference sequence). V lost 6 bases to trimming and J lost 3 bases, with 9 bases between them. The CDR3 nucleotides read TGTGCCAGCAGTTCGGGACTCTACAATGAGCAGTTCTTC. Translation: CASSSGLYNEQFF.

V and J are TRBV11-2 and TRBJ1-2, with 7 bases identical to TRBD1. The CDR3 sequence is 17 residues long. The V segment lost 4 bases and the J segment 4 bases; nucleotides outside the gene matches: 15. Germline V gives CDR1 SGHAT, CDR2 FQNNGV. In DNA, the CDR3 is TGTGCCAGCAGCTCCGGACGGACAGGCCCCCTCGGCTATGGCTACACCTTC. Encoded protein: CASSSGRTGPLGYGYTF. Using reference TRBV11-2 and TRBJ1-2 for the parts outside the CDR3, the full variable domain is EAGVAQSPRYKIIEKRQSVAFWCNPISGHATLYWYQQILGQGPKLLIQFQNNGVVDDSQLPKDRFSAERLKGVDSTLKIQPAKLEDSAVYLCASSSGRTGPLGYGYTFGSGTRLTVV.

Here the CDR3 DNA reads TGCAGCGTTGAAATGGGCAGAGCCTATGGCTACACCTTC. Its translation: CSVEMGRAYGYTF. The gene calls are TRBV29-1 and TRBJ1-2; D not certain. CDR1 and CDR2 from the germline V gene are SQVTM and ANQGSEA. The CDR3 runs 13 residues. V was clipped by 2 bases and J by 4 bases, with 11 bases between them.

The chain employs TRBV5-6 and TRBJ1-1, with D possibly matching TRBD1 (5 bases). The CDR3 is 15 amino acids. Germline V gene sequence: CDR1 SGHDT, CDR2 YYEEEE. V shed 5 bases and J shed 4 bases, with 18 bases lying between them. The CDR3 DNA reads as TGTGCCAGCAGTCGTCGGGTCCGGGGGTCCACTGAAGCTTTCTTT. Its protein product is CASSRRVRGSTEAFF.

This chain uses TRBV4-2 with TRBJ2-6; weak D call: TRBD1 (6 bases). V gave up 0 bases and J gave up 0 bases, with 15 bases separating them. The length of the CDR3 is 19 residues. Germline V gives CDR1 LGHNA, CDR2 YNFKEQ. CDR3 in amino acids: CASSQDRVQGYSGANVLTF. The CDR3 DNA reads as TGTGCCAGCAGCCAAGATCGAGTACAGGGCTACTCTGGGGCCAACGTCCTGACTTTC.

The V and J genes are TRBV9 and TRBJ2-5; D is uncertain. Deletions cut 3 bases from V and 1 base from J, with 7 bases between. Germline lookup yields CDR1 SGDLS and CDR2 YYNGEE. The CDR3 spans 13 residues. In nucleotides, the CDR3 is TGTGCCAGCAGCGAAAGGGCCCAAGAGACCCAGTACTTC. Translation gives CASSERAQETQYF.

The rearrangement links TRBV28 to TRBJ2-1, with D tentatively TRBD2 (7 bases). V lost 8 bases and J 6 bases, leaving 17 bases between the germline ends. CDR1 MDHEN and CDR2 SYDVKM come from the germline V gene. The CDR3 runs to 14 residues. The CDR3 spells CASAGAGRINEQFF. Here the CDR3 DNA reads TGTGCCAGCGCGGGGGCAGGTCGGATCAATGAGCAGTTCTTC.

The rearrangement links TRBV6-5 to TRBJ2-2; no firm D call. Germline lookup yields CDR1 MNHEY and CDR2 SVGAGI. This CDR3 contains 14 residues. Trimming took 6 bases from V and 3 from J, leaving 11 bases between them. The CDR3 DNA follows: TGTGCCAGCAGGGACGGAAGAGACACCGGGGAGCTGTTTTTT. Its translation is CASRDGRDTGELFF.

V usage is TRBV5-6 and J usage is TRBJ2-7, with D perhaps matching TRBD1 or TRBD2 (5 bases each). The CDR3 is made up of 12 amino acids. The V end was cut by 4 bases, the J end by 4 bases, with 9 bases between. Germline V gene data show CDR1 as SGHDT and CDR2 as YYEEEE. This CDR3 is CASSTWGYEQYF. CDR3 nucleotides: TGTGCCAGCAGCACGTGGGGGTACGAGCAGTACTTC.

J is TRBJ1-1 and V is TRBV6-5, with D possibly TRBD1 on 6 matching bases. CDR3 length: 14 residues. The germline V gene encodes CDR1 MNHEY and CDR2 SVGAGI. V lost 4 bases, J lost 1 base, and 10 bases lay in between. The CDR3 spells CASSSGVGNTEAFF. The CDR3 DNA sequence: TGTGCCAGCAGTTCAGGGGTCGGGAACACTGAAGCTTTCTTT.